These 22 T cell receptor beta chains came from one sample sequenced in a study of shared clonotypes between healthy human individuals. This table comes from immunoSEQ multiplex PCR, and its TCRdb copy is limited to in-frame clones, with some not included. The profile shows approximately 110,000 clones, 55% to 80% of them singletons. Sample: memory CD8+ T cells sorted from blood. Subset defined: CD45RO+ cells pooled with CCR7-negative TemRA cells. Every receptor here comes from a woman aged 30 to 39 in good health.

This clone was seen at least ten times. This sequence joins TRBV29-1 and TRBJ2-7; D is possibly TRBD2 (5 bases). The CDR3 runs to 13 residues. Trimming cost V 4 bases and J 4 bases, with 14 bases left between them. CDR1 and CDR2 from the germline V gene are SQVTM and ANQGSEA. CDR3 DNA: TGCAGCGTTGGTGGAGGTGAGAGGTACGAGCAGTACTTC. This codes for CSVGGGERYEQYF.

For this clone: Within the sample, other DNA sequences also encode this same CDR3. J is TRBJ1-1 and V is TRBV9; D remains unclear. The germline V gene has CDR1 SGDLS and CDR2 YYNGEE. V lost 1 base and J lost 4, with 8 bases in between. This CDR3 has 13 amino acids. This chain's CDR3 is CASSVSWATEAFF. The DNA of the CDR3 is TGTGCCAGCAGCGTATCGTGGGCCACTGAAGCTTTCTTT.

The chain carries TRBV6-4 and TRBJ2-2; a weak D match, TRBD2 (5 bases). Per germline, CDR1 MRHNA and CDR2 SNTAGT. This CDR3 has 14 residues. Between the trimmed V and J ends, which lost 2 bases and 3 bases, there was a span of 7 bases. DNA of the CDR3: TGTGCCAGCAGTGACAGGCGGGACACCGGGGAGCTGTTTTTT. Translating gives CASSDRRDTGELFF.

The chain couples TRBV28 to TRBJ1-3, with a weak D call TRBD1 (6 bases). Germline V gives CDR1 MDHEN, CDR2 SYDVKM. The CDR3 is 14 residues long. Trimming took 5 bases from V and 4 from J, leaving 12 bases between them. CDR3 DNA: TGTGCCAGCAGTCAGGGGTTTGAAGGAAACACCATATATTTT. Translated, it gives CASSQGFEGNTIYF. The variable domain in full, with the rest retrieved from reference TRBV28 and TRBJ1-3, is DVKVTQSSRYLVKRTGEKVFLECVQDMDHENMFWYRQDPGLGLRLIYFSYDVKMKEKGDIPEGYSVSREKKERFSLILESASTNQTSMYLCASSQGFEGNTIYFGEGSWLTVV.

V is TRBV6-4 and J is TRBJ2-2, with a possible D match to TRBD1 (6 bases). CDR3 length: 15 amino acids. Germline loops: CDR1 MRHNA, CDR2 SNTAGT. The germline V and J ends were trimmed by 2 bases and 1 base, with 8 bases remaining between them. The CDR3 DNA reads TGTGCCAGCAGTGACGGGACACAGAACACCGGGGAGCTGTTTTTT. Residues: CASSDGTQNTGELFF.

The CDR3 DNA reads as TGTGCCAGCAGTGCGGGACTAGCCTACGAGCAGTACTTC. This encodes CASSAGLAYEQYF. The rearrangement uses TRBV13 and TRBJ2-7, with 8 bases that match TRBD2. The CDR3 extends over 13 amino acids. Looked up from germline, CDR1 is PRHDT and CDR2 is FYEKMQ (reference sequence). The junction had 3 bases not matched to a gene; V was cut back by 6 bases and J by 2 bases.

V usage is TRBV11-2 and J usage is TRBJ2-1, with a weak D call TRBD1 (6 bases). Trimming shortened V by 3 bases and J by 9 bases, and 12 bases separated the two germline ends. CDR1 is SGHAT, CDR2 FQNNGV, per germline. The CDR3 is 13 amino acids. CDR3 DNA sequence: TGTGCCAGCAGCTTGGGGACACTTTTTGAGCAGTTCTTC. Amino acid sequence: CASSLGTLFEQFF.

This clone was detected a few times. V usage is TRBV15 and J usage is TRBJ2-5; D gene unclear. The CDR3 is 17 residues long. V lost 3 bases and J 7 bases, leaving 24 bases between the germline ends. Per the germline V gene, CDR1 is LNHNV and CDR2 is YYDKDF (reference sequence). CDR3 bases: TGTGCCACCAGCAGGGCTTTTGAGGAGCTTAATGGTGGGACCCAGTACTTC. Residues: CATSRAFEELNGGTQYF.

This clone was seen a few times. The chain recombines TRBV7-6 with TRBJ2-7; maybe TRBD2 (6 bases). The CDR3 length is 12 residues. The germline CDR1 and CDR2 sequences are SGHVS and FNYEAQ. V was clipped by 5 bases and J by 4 bases, with 9 bases between them. CDR3 coding DNA: TGTGCCAGCAGCGCTAGCGCGTACGAGCAGTACTTC. Its protein product is CASSASAYEQYF. The full variable domain, with the rest looked up from reference TRBV7-6 and TRBJ2-7, is GAGVSQSPRYKVTKRGQDVALRCDPISGHVSLYWYRQALGQGPEFLTYFNYEAQQDKSGLPNDRFSAERPEGSISTLTIQRTEQRDSAMYRCASSASAYEQYFGPGTRLTVT.

This clone was detected many times. This rearrangement joins TRBV6-9 to TRBJ2-5; TRBD1 aligns across 9 bases. The germline gives CDR1 MNHGY, CDR2 SVAAGI. With V trimmed by 2 bases and J by 2 bases, 9 bases remained unmatched. The CDR3 covers 17 residues. CDR3 DNA: TGTGCCAGCAGTTATACCTCCCGGGACAGGGAGCAAGAGACCCAGTACTTC. Amino acids: CASSYTSRDREQETQYF.

The V and J genes are TRBV18 and TRBJ2-7; 13 bases are shared with TRBD2. Germline V lookup: CDR1 KGHSH, CDR2 LQKENI. This CDR3 has 15 residues. V shed 4 bases, J shed 3 bases, and the junction held 3 bases outside the gene matches. The CDR3 reads CASSHRLAGGYEQYF. CDR3 nucleotide sequence: TGTGCCAGCTCACACCGACTAGCGGGGGGCTACGAGCAGTACTTC. The variable domain in full, with the rest retrieved from reference TRBV18 and TRBJ2-7, is NAGVMQNPRHLVRRRGQEARLRCSPMKGHSHVYWYRQLPEEGLKFMVYLQKENIIDESGMPKERFSAEFPKEGPSILRIQQVVRGDSAAYFCASSHRLAGGYEQYFGPGTRLTVT.

This clone was detected only a few times. The chain uses TRBV27 and TRBJ1-5; 9 bases are a match to TRBD1. The V and J ends lost 5 bases and 1 base, in that order; junction bases with no gene match: 9. The length of the CDR3 is 17 residues. The germline V gene has CDR1 MNHEY and CDR2 SMNVEV (reference sequence). The DNA for the CDR3 is TGTGCCAGCAGTCGATCAGGGGACAGGGTGAGCAATCAGCCCCAGCATTTT. Translation gives CASSRSGDRVSNQPQHF.

This clone was seen repeatedly, ten times or more. V usage is TRBV6-1 and J usage is TRBJ2-7, with TRBD1 matching 11 bases. Germline assignment: CDR1 MNHNS and CDR2 SASEGT. This CDR3 comprises 15 residues. With 7 bases clipped from V and 3 bases from J, the junction kept 8 bases outside the gene matches. CDR3 sequence reads: CASTTEGTGGYEQYF. CDR3 coding DNA: TGTGCCAGCACCACCGAGGGGACAGGGGGCTACGAGCAGTACTTC.

V is TRBV7-2 and J is TRBJ1-2, with D tentatively TRBD1 (6 bases). Germline values: CDR1 SGHTA, CDR2 FQGNSA. The ends were cut back, 8 bases at V and 5 bases at J, with 15 bases in the middle. This CDR3 is 13 amino acids long. The CDR3 region has the DNA TGTGCCAGCTGCCCTCGGGGACATTATGGCTACACCTTC. Its protein is CASCPRGHYGYTF.

The rearrangement links TRBV19 to TRBJ1-6; D ambiguous. The V gene's germline CDR1 is LNHDA and CDR2 SQIVND (reference sequence). This CDR3 is built from 13 residues. The ends were cut back, 10 bases at V and 3 bases at J, with 10 bases in the middle. The CDR3 region has the DNA TGTGCCACAAAGGAGATCTATAATTCACCCCTCCACTTT. Translated, it gives CATKEIYNSPLHF.

This clone was recorded once. Given a far larger clone just one base away, this is likely a sequencing read error. This chain joins TRBV4-2 and TRBJ2-6; D could derive from TRBD1 or TRBD2 (5 bases each). This CDR3 is 18 amino acids long. Per germline, CDR1 LGHNA and CDR2 YNFKEQ. In DNA, the CDR3 is TGTGCCAGCAGCCAAAACAGTCACGGGGAATCTGGGGCCGACGTCCTGACTTTC. It encodes CASSQNSHGESGADVLTF.

This clone was seen at least ten times. This chain links TRBV7-9 with TRBJ1-1, with TRBD1 matching 9 bases. The CDR3 extends over 17 amino acids. Unmatched junction bases numbered 13, after V lost 5 bases and J lost 3 bases. Looked up from germline, CDR1 is SEHNR and CDR2 is FQNEAQ (reference sequence). The chain's CDR3 is CASSPVPGQGIDTEAFF. CDR3 sequence (DNA): TGTGCCAGCAGCCCCGTCCCGGGACAGGGAATAGACACTGAAGCTTTCTTT.

V gene TRBV28 combines with J gene TRBJ1-4; unclear D gene. The CDR3 loop spans 14 amino acids. The germline CDR1 and CDR2 sequences are MDHEN and SYDVKM. The germline V and J ends were trimmed by 5 bases and 5 bases, with 12 bases remaining between them. The chain's CDR3 is CASSRYSGNEKLFF. Here the CDR3 DNA reads TGTGCCAGCAGTCGTTACTCCGGGAATGAAAAACTGTTTTTT. Complete variable domain (other parts from reference TRBV28 and TRBJ1-4): DVKVTQSSRYLVKRTGEKVFLECVQDMDHENMFWYRQDPGLGLRLIYFSYDVKMKEKGDIPEGYSVSREKKERFSLILESASTNQTSMYLCASSRYSGNEKLFFGSGTQLSVL.

The chain combines TRBV27 with TRBJ2-1; 9 bases fit TRBD2. There are 15 residues in the CDR3. Per germline, CDR1 MNHEY and CDR2 SMNVEV (reference sequence). The V gene end was trimmed by 3 bases and the J gene end by 2 bases; junction bases not matched to a gene: 2. The chain's CDR3 is CASSFSGRAYNEQFF. DNA of the CDR3: TGTGCCAGCAGTTTTAGCGGGAGAGCCTACAATGAGCAGTTCTTC.

J is TRBJ1-2 and V is TRBV5-4; TRBD1 agrees at 8 bases. CDR1 is SGHNT, CDR2 YYREEE, per germline (reference sequence). Germline trimming cut 3 bases from V and 4 bases from J; bases unmatched to any gene: 8. CDR3 length: 15 amino acids. The CDR3 loop reads CASSSRGQDLYGYTF. Here the CDR3 DNA reads TGTGCCAGCAGCTCCCGGGGACAGGACCTCTATGGCTACACCTTC.

This chain joins TRBV5-1 and TRBJ2-7; D not resolved. The germline CDR1 and CDR2 sequences are SGHRS and YFSETQ. CDR3 length: 13 residues. V was cut by 4 bases and J by 3 bases, with 11 bases left in between. The CDR3, as DNA: TGCGCCAGCAGCCTGGGGTCATACTACGAGCAGTACTTC. Its protein is CASSLGSYYEQYF.

The sample holds one count of this clone. This chain connects TRBV5-1 to TRBJ2-3; no clear D. The length of the CDR3 is 15 residues. CDR1 is SGHRS and CDR2 is YFSETQ in the germline V gene. The ends were cut back, 0 bases at V and 0 bases at J, with 8 bases in the middle. The CDR3 sequence: CASSLAAPSTDTQYF. CDR3 bases: TGCGCCAGCAGCTTGGCAGCCCCGAGCACAGATACGCAGTATTTT.